The 15 T cell receptor beta chains in this list originate from one sample, sequenced in a study of glioma-infiltrating T cells after dendritic cell vaccination. Described time point: after dendritic cell vaccination, including at tumor progression/relapse. Here immunoSEQ multiplex PCR was the method, and the copy in TCRdb shows in-frame clones only, minus some. The sample carries approximately 92,000 clones, around 80% recorded once. Sequencing used blood, obtained after dendritic cell vaccination. The receptors derive from a human donor with glioblastoma.

The gene calls are TRBV6-5 and TRBJ2-2; tentative D call: TRBD1 (5 bases). V was clipped by 8 bases and J by 5 bases, with 15 bases between them. Germline V lookup: CDR1 MNHEY, CDR2 SVGAGI. The CDR3 runs to 14 residues. CDR3 protein: CASYKRGATGELFF. In DNA, the CDR3 is TGTGCCAGCTACAAAAGGGGCGCGACCGGGGAGCTGTTTTTT.

The J gene is TRBJ2-3, the V gene TRBV9, with 8 bases identical to TRBD2. Germline CDR1 is SGDLS and CDR2 is YYNGEE. This CDR3 contains 19 residues. Trimming cost V 7 bases and J 3 bases; bases outside gene matches: 22. Here the CDR3 DNA reads TGTGCCAGCCCCAAGTTCTGGATGGCTAGCGGGTTTGGTACAGATACGCAGTATTTT. It codes for CASPKFWMASGFGTDTQYF.

There are a few counts of this clone. This chain links TRBV7-6 with TRBJ2-5; the match to TRBD1 covers 8 bases. Unmatched junction bases numbered 2, after V lost 3 bases and J lost 5 bases. The CDR3 runs to 13 residues. Germline V gene data show CDR1 as SGHVS and CDR2 as FNYEAQ. The CDR3 coding sequence is TGTGCCAGCAGCTTGGGACAGGTCGAGACCCAGTACTTC. Its protein is CASSLGQVETQYF.

The chain joins TRBV10-3 to TRBJ1-6; 7 bases fit TRBD1. The germline V gene has CDR1 ENHRY and CDR2 SYGVKD. This CDR3 contains 15 residues. With 2 bases clipped from V and 7 bases from J, the junction kept 5 bases outside the gene matches. This chain's CDR3 is CAISEMTGSNSPLHF. CDR3 coding DNA: TGTGCCATCAGTGAGATGACAGGGAGCAATTCACCCCTCCACTTT.

There are a few counts of this clone. The rearrangement joins TRBV5-4 to TRBJ2-7; 10 bases map to TRBD2. Trimming took 2 bases from V and 6 from J; bases not matched to a gene: 8. The CDR3 length is 15 residues. Germline V CDR1 and CDR2: SGHNT, YYREEE (reference sequence). The CDR3 region is CASSFPSGGQAEQYF. The CDR3, as DNA: TGTGCCAGCAGCTTCCCTAGCGGGGGACAAGCCGAGCAGTACTTC.

The chain has TRBV10-3 and TRBJ2-7, with unresolved D. V shed 4 bases and J shed 4 bases, with 5 bases lying between them. CDR1 ENHRY and CDR2 SYGVKD come from the germline V gene. The CDR3 is made up of 11 amino acids. CDR3 protein: CAISGAYEQYF. The CDR3 DNA reads TGTGCCATCAGTGGGGCGTACGAGCAGTACTTC.

This chain connects TRBV6-5 to TRBJ2-3; 7 positions match TRBD1. The CDR3 consists of 16 residues. Trimming removed 0 bases from V and 1 base from J; junction bases left unmatched: 4. Germline values: CDR1 MNHEY, CDR2 SVGAGI. The CDR3 protein is CASSYSIGTGTDTQYF. CDR3 in DNA: TGTGCCAGCAGTTACTCGATTGGGACAGGCACAGATACGCAGTATTTT.

V usage is TRBV4-1 and J usage is TRBJ2-6, with a possible D match to TRBD1 (5 bases). Per the germline V gene, CDR1 is MGHRA and CDR2 is YSYEKL. Trimming took off 4 bases at V and 2 bases at J, with 9 bases between the two ends. The CDR3 consists of 15 residues. CDR3 amino acids: CASSRQGTGANVLTF. In DNA form, the CDR3 reads TGCGCCAGCAGCCGCCAGGGTACTGGGGCCAACGTCCTGACTTTC.

The chain carries TRBV20-1 and TRBJ1-1; D is undetermined. Germline V lookup: CDR1 DFQATT, CDR2 SNEGSKA (reference sequence). This CDR3 has 11 residues. The V and J ends lost 6 bases and 2 bases respectively, with 7 bases between them. The CDR3 DNA sequence: TGCAGTGCCTCGTTAAACACTGAAGCTTTCTTT. The encoded protein is CSASLNTEAFF.

A single count supports this clone. CDR3: CAWTSGRPGELFF. The DNA of the CDR3 is TGTGCCTGGACTAGCGGGAGACCCGGGGAGCTGTTTTTT. The chain has TRBV30 and TRBJ2-2, with TRBD2 matching 10 bases. Germline V lookup: CDR1 GTSNPN, CDR2 SVGIG (reference sequence). The CDR3 covers 13 residues. The V segment lost 4 bases and the J segment 6 bases; nucleotides outside the gene matches: 2.

This clone was seen just once. The rearrangement uses TRBV5-4 and TRBJ2-3; 7 bases fit TRBD2. The CDR3 runs to 14 residues. Germline-derived CDR1 and CDR2 are SGHNT and YYREEE (reference sequence). The V segment lost 3 bases and the J segment 7 bases; nucleotides outside the gene matches: 8. CDR3 nucleotide sequence: TGTGCCAGCAGCTCCAGACTAGCCCTTCATACGCAGTATTTT. Residues: CASSSRLALHTQYF.

As DNA, the CDR3 is TGTGCCAGCAGCCCCCTCCCGGTAGTTGAAGCTTTCTTT. This gives the protein CASSPLPVVEAFF. This chain links TRBV7-3 with TRBJ1-1, with D uncertain. CDR1 is SGHTA and CDR2 is FQGTGA in the germline V gene. V lost 5 bases to trimming and J lost 7 bases, with 14 bases between them. The CDR3 has 13 residues.

The chain has TRBV11-2 and TRBJ2-7; D ambiguous. CDR3 size: 14 residues. With 1 base removed from V and 3 bases from J, the gap between germline ends came to 10 bases. Per the germline V gene, CDR1 is SGHAT and CDR2 is FQNNGV. The CDR3 loop is CASSLAQINYEQYF. The DNA for the CDR3 is TGTGCCAGCAGCTTAGCACAGATAAACTACGAGCAGTACTTC. The variable domain in full, completed from reference TRBV11-2 and TRBJ2-7, reads EAGVAQSPRYKIIEKRQSVAFWCNPISGHATLYWYQQILGQGPKLLIQFQNNGVVDDSQLPKDRFSAERLKGVDSTLKIQPAKLEDSAVYLCASSLAQINYEQYFGPGTRLTVT.

Only a few counts were recorded for this clone. The chain combines TRBV6-6 with TRBJ2-7; 7 nucleotides agree with TRBD1. This CDR3 spans 15 amino acids. The V and J ends lost 7 bases and 4 bases, in that order; junction bases with no gene match: 13. In germline, CDR1 is MNHNY, CDR2 SVGAGI (reference sequence). The chain's CDR3 is CASNNRGRGLYEQYF. The CDR3 bases are TGTGCCAGCAACAACAGGGGTAGGGGCTTGTACGAGCAGTACTTC.

V is TRBV9 and J is TRBJ2-2, with a weak D call TRBD1 (5 bases). The CDR3 has 13 amino acids. V was clipped by 3 bases and J by 8 bases, with 11 bases between them. Germline-derived CDR1 and CDR2 are SGDLS and YYNGEE. The CDR3 spells CASSGYRFGELFF. The CDR3 DNA is TGTGCCAGCAGCGGATACAGGTTTGGGGAGCTGTTTTTT.